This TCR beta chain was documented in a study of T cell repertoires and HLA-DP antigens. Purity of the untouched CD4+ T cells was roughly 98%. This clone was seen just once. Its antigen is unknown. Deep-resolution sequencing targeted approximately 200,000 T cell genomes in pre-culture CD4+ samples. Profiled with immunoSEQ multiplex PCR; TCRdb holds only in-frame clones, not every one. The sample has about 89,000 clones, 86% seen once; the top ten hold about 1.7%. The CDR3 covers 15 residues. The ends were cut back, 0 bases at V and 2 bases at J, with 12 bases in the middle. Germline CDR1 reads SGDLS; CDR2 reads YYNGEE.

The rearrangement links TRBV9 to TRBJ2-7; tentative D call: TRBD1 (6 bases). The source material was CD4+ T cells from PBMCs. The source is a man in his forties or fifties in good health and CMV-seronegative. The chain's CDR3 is CASSVDGQPAYEQYF. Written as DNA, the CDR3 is TGTGCCAGCAGCGTAGATGGACAGCCAGCCTACGAGCAGTACTTC.